This TCR beta chain was recorded in a study of shared clonotypes between healthy human individuals. V dropped 8 bases and J dropped 1 base, with 14 bases sitting between them. This CDR3 comprises 13 residues. The germline V gene has CDR1 SQVTM and CDR2 ANQGSEA. Generated by immunoSEQ multiplex PCR, the TCRdb table keeps only in-frame clones and is missing some. The table shows around 720,000 clones, with less than 80% occurring only once. The study's findings and limits: A limitation of the genetic and exposure-history diversity represented arose from few donors.

This clone was counted at least ten times. The antigen remains unidentified. This rearrangement joins TRBV29-1 to TRBJ1-1, with D uncertain. This receptor was obtained from a woman younger than 45 in good health. The sequencing input was memory CD4+ T cells sorted from blood. Subset indicated: CD45RA-negative fraction. The CDR3 loop reads CSIRADGNTEAFF. CDR3 bases: TGCAGCATACGGGCGGACGGGAACACTGAAGCTTTCTTT.